Here is one TCR beta chain with its context. Produced via immunoSEQ multiplex PCR; TCRdb's table is partial and in-frame only. This table holds tens of thousands of clones, around 75% found once. This record belongs to a study of cytotoxic CD8 clonotypes in ibrutinib-treated CLL. Sequenced material: PBMCs, taken after 12 months of ibrutinib treatment. The sequence derives from a human donor with chronic lymphocytic leukemia.

CDR3 in amino acids: CASSRLTGADTQYF. In nucleotides, the CDR3 is TGTGCCAGTAGTCGCCTGACTGGGGCAGATACGCAGTATTTT. The V and J genes are TRBV19 and TRBJ2-3; unclear D gene. The V gene's germline CDR1 is LNHDA and CDR2 SQIVND (reference sequence). Deletions cut 5 bases from V and 4 bases from J, with 13 bases between. The length of the CDR3 is 14 residues.